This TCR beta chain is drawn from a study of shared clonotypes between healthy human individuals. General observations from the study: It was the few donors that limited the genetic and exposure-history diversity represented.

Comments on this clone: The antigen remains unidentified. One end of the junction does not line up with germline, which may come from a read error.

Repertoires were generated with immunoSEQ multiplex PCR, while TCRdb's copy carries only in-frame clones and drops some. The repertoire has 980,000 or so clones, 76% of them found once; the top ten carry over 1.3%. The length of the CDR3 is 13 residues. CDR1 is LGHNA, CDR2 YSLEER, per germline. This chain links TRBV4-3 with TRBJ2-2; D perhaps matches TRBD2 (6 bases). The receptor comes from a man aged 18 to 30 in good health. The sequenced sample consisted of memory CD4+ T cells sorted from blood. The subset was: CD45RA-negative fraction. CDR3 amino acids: CASSQEPTGGLFF. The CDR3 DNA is TGCGCCAGCAGCCAAGAACCAACCGGGGGGCTGTTTTTT.